Many counts were recorded for the clone carrying this TCR beta chain. As yet, its antigen is unknown. V lost 2 bases, J lost 6 bases, and 10 bases lay in between. The length of the CDR3 is 13 residues. TCR beta CDR3 regions were amplified from RNA. With the HTBI primer set, the TCR CDR3 went through a first round of RT-PCR. TCRdb re-derived calls from the multiplex PCR reads in MiXCR, one entry per CDR3 protein. The repertoire includes 450,000 to 600,000 distinct CDR3 sequences, 14% of them detected once, and around 13% sits in the top ten. The data were taken from a study of T cells in Graves' hyperthyroidism and ophthalmopathy. Study context: Staff took peripheral blood when the initial diagnosis was made, before any treatment began. Study-wide results and caveats: Among thyroid clonotypes expanded above 0.001, most also appeared in blood.

If no ophthalmopathy progression occurred within 18 months, Graves' hyperthyroidism was stable. Patients showing uncontrolled infection, other autoimmune disease, pregnancy or lactation were ineligible. The rearrangement links TRBV12-3 or TRBV12-4 to TRBJ1-2; possible D gene TRBD1, 5 bases. This clonotype originated in a middle-aged woman with Graves' hyperthyroidism. The sample comprised blood. CDR3 nucleotides: TGTGCCAGCAGTTTACAGGGCCCGGATGGCTACACCTTC. Its translation: CASSLQGPDGYTF.